Listed below are T cell receptor beta chains from one sample, sequenced in a study of T cell repertoires in cytomegalovirus infection. Their target antigens are unknown. From the reads, TCRdb called clonotypes with MiXCR, one entry per CDR3 protein. The sample has 900,000 to 950,000 distinct CDR3 sequences, about a third seen once. Source: cultured CD8+ T cells from PBMCs, taken from culture after CMV antigen stimulation. All receptors derive from a human donor in good health (CMV status not recorded). Some clones in this sample may be carry-over from other donors' samples. Both conserved end residues are part of each CDR3. A D gene is named only where the DNA matches it firmly. Size is stated for part of the rows, as once, few or many counts, or as a class when the clone is expanded.

D: NA; V: TRBV28; J: TRBJ2-3; size: NA; CDR3: CASSGPPTSTDTQYF; DNA: TGTGCCAGCAGTGGACCTCCCACTAGCACAGATACGCAGTATTTT
D: NA; V: TRBV28; J: TRBJ2-5; size: NA; CDR3: CASSLLDERPGQETQYF; DNA: TGTGCCAGCAGTTTGCTCGACGAACGCCCTGGACAAGAGACCCAGTACTTC
D: NA; V: TRBV7-2; J: TRBJ2-1; size: many; CDR3: CASSSPPSEQFF; DNA: TGTGCCAGCAGCTCCCCTCCGAGTGAGCAGTTCTTC
D: NA; V: TRBV7-9; J: TRBJ2-2; size: NA; CDR3: CASSSMTGELFF; DNA: TGTGCCAGCAGCTCGATGACCGGGGAGCTGTTTTTT
D: TRBD1; V: TRBV7-8; J: TRBJ1-2; size: many; CDR3: CASSPWTGTSYGYTF; DNA: TGTGCCAGCAGCCCCTGGACAGGGACGAGCTATGGCTACACCTTC
D: TRBD1; V: TRBV7-6; J: TRBJ1-1; size: many; CDR3: CASSGGTGGPEAFF; DNA: TGTGCCAGCAGCGGAGGGACAGGGGGCCCTGAAGCTTTCTTT
D: NA; V: TRBV2; J: TRBJ2-1; size: NA; CDR3: CASSDIQVPEPNEQFF; DNA: TGTGCCAGCAGTGACATTCAGGTTCCCGAACCGAATGAGCAGTTCTTC
D: NA; V: TRBV6-2/TRBV6-3; J: TRBJ2-2; size: NA; CDR3: CASSFSTSVANTGELFF; DNA: TGTGCCAGCAGTTTCTCGACAAGCGTCGCGAACACCGGGGAGCTGTTTTTT
D: NA; V: TRBV15; J: TRBJ2-5; size: NA; CDR3: CATSRDRHMYQETQYF; DNA: TGTGCCACCAGCAGAGATCGGCACATGTACCAAGAGACCCAGTACTTC
D: TRBD2; V: TRBV6-5; J: TRBJ2-5; size: few; CDR3: CASSYLAGGPQYQETQYF; DNA: TGTGCCAGCAGTTACCTAGCGGGGGGACCCCAGTACCAAGAGACCCAGTACTTC
D: NA; V: TRBV6-5; J: TRBJ1-3; size: NA; CDR3: CASSYGQPPGYTIYF; DNA: TGTGCCAGCAGTTACGGTCAGCCACCTGGATACACCATATATTTT
D: NA; V: TRBV6-1; J: TRBJ2-1; size: few; CDR3: CASSARVGNNEQFF; DNA: TGTGCCAGCAGTGCCAGGGTGGGTAACAATGAGCAGTTCTTC
D: TRBD2; V: TRBV11-2; J: TRBJ2-1; size: NA; CDR3: CAIPRTSGGSYNEQFF; DNA: TGTGCCATACCGAGAACTAGCGGGGGTTCCTACAATGAGCAGTTCTTC
D: TRBD1; V: TRBV27; J: TRBJ2-3; size: NA; CDR3: CASSRGGVNTQYF; DNA: TGTGCCAGCAGTAGAGGGGGCGTAAATACGCAGTATTTT
D: NA; V: TRBV28; J: TRBJ1-3; size: few; CDR3: CASIKGSGNTIYF; DNA: TGTGCCAGCATTAAGGGCTCTGGAAACACCATATATTTT
D: TRBD1; V: TRBV5-5; J: TRBJ1-6; size: NA; CDR3: CASSGQGKSPLHF; DNA: TGTGCCAGCTCCGGACAGGGAAAGTCACCCCTCCACTTT
D: NA; V: TRBV7-4; J: TRBJ1-1; size: NA; CDR3: CASSLDGGVNTEAFF; DNA: TGTGCCAGCAGCTTAGACGGCGGGGTGAACACTGAAGCTTTCTTT
D: NA; V: TRBV4-1; J: TRBJ1-2; size: few; CDR3: CASSQDQGDYGYTF; DNA: TGCGCCAGCAGCCAAGATCAAGGGGACTATGGCTACACCTTC
D: NA; V: TRBV4-1; J: TRBJ1-1; size: NA; CDR3: CASSPQGVDTEAFF; DNA: TGCGCCAGCAGCCCACAGGGTGTAGACACTGAAGCTTTCTTT
D: NA; V: TRBV6-4; J: TRBJ1-1; size: NA; CDR3: CASKDRYTEAFF; DNA: TGTGCCAGCAAGGACCGCTACACTGAAGCTTTCTTT
D: NA; V: TRBV6-5; J: TRBJ2-5; size: many; CDR3: CASSYGPYQETQYF; DNA: TGTGCCAGCAGTTACGGACCGTACCAAGAGACCCAGTACTTC
D: NA; V: TRBV6-5; J: TRBJ2-1; size: few; CDR3: CASSYSVSYGLGQFF; DNA: TGTGCCAGCAGTTACTCGGTTTCATATGGTTTAGGGCAGTTCTTC
D: NA; V: TRBV7-6; J: TRBJ1-6; size: NA; CDR3: CANSWGTDSPLHF; DNA: TGTGCCAACAGCTGGGGGACGGATTCACCCCTCCACTTT
D: TRBD1; V: TRBV27; J: TRBJ1-2; size: NA; CDR3: CASITTPGQGVYTF; DNA: TGTGCCAGCATCACTACCCCGGGACAGGGGGTCTACACCTTC
D: TRBD1; V: TRBV4-1; J: TRBJ2-6; size: NA; CDR3: CASSRDRYFSGANVLTF; DNA: TGCGCCAGCAGCAGGGACAGGTACTTCTCTGGGGCCAACGTCCTGACTTTC
D: TRBD2; V: TRBV7-6; J: TRBJ2-1; size: many; CDR3: CASSRAGGAYNEQFF; DNA: TGTGCCAGCAGCCGGGCGGGGGGGGCTTACAATGAGCAGTTCTTC
D: NA; V: TRBV4-1; J: TRBJ2-1; size: NA; CDR3: CASSPLGQNSYNEQFF; DNA: TGCGCCAGCAGCCCCCTCGGACAGAACTCCTACAATGAGCAGTTCTTC
D: NA; V: TRBV7-9; J: TRBJ2-3; size: NA; CDR3: CASRGERYTQYF; DNA: TGTGCCAGCAGGGGCGAAAGATATACGCAGTATTTT
D: TRBD1; V: TRBV27; J: TRBJ2-1; size: many; CDR3: CASILRQGPINEQFF; DNA: TGTGCCAGCATCCTCCGACAGGGGCCTATTAATGAGCAGTTCTTC
D: NA; V: TRBV10-3; J: TRBJ1-2; size: NA; CDR3: CAIRTWRDSSLYYGYTF; DNA: TGTGCCATCAGGACCTGGAGAGACTCGTCGTTATACTATGGCTACACCTTC
D: TRBD2; V: TRBV6-2/TRBV6-3; J: TRBJ2-1; size: NA; CDR3: CASRSGRGNNEQFF; DNA: TGTGCCAGCAGATCCGGGAGGGGGAACAATGAGCAGTTCTTC
D: NA; V: TRBV19; J: TRBJ1-1; size: NA; CDR3: CASSLVGGDAFF; DNA: TGTGCCAGTAGTTTGGTAGGAGGAGACGCTTTCTTT
D: NA; V: TRBV19; J: TRBJ1-1; size: many; CDR3: CASSTGSTEAFF; DNA: TGTGCCAGCAGTACAGGGAGCACTGAAGCTTTCTTT
D: NA; V: TRBV7-9; J: TRBJ1-1; size: few; CDR3: CASSPPEVWNTEAFF; DNA: TGTGCCAGCAGCCCCCCTGAAGTCTGGAACACTGAAGCTTTCTTT
D: NA; V: TRBV9; J: TRBJ2-4; size: NA; CDR3: CASSVGHKNIQYF; DNA: TGTGCCAGCAGCGTGGGACACAAAAACATTCAGTACTTC
D: NA; V: TRBV7-9; J: TRBJ1-4; size: NA; CDR3: CASSSKQGYNEKLFF; DNA: TGTGCCAGCAGCTCGAAACAGGGATACAATGAAAAACTGTTTTTT